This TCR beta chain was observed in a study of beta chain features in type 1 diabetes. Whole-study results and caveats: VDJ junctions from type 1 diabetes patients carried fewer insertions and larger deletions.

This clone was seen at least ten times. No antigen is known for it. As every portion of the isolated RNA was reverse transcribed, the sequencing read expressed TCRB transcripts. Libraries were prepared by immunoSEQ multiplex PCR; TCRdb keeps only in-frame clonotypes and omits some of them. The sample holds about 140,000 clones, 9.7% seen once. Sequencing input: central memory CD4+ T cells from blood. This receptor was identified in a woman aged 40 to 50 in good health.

Here the CDR3 reads CASSFLTETQYF. The CDR3 DNA reads TGTGCCAGCAGCTTTCTTACTGAGACCCAGTACTTC. V gene TRBV13 combines with J gene TRBJ2-5; unclear D gene. V was pared by 3 bases and J by 5 bases, with 7 bases between. The CDR3 is 12 amino acids. The germline V gene encodes CDR1 PRHDT and CDR2 FYEKMQ (reference sequence).